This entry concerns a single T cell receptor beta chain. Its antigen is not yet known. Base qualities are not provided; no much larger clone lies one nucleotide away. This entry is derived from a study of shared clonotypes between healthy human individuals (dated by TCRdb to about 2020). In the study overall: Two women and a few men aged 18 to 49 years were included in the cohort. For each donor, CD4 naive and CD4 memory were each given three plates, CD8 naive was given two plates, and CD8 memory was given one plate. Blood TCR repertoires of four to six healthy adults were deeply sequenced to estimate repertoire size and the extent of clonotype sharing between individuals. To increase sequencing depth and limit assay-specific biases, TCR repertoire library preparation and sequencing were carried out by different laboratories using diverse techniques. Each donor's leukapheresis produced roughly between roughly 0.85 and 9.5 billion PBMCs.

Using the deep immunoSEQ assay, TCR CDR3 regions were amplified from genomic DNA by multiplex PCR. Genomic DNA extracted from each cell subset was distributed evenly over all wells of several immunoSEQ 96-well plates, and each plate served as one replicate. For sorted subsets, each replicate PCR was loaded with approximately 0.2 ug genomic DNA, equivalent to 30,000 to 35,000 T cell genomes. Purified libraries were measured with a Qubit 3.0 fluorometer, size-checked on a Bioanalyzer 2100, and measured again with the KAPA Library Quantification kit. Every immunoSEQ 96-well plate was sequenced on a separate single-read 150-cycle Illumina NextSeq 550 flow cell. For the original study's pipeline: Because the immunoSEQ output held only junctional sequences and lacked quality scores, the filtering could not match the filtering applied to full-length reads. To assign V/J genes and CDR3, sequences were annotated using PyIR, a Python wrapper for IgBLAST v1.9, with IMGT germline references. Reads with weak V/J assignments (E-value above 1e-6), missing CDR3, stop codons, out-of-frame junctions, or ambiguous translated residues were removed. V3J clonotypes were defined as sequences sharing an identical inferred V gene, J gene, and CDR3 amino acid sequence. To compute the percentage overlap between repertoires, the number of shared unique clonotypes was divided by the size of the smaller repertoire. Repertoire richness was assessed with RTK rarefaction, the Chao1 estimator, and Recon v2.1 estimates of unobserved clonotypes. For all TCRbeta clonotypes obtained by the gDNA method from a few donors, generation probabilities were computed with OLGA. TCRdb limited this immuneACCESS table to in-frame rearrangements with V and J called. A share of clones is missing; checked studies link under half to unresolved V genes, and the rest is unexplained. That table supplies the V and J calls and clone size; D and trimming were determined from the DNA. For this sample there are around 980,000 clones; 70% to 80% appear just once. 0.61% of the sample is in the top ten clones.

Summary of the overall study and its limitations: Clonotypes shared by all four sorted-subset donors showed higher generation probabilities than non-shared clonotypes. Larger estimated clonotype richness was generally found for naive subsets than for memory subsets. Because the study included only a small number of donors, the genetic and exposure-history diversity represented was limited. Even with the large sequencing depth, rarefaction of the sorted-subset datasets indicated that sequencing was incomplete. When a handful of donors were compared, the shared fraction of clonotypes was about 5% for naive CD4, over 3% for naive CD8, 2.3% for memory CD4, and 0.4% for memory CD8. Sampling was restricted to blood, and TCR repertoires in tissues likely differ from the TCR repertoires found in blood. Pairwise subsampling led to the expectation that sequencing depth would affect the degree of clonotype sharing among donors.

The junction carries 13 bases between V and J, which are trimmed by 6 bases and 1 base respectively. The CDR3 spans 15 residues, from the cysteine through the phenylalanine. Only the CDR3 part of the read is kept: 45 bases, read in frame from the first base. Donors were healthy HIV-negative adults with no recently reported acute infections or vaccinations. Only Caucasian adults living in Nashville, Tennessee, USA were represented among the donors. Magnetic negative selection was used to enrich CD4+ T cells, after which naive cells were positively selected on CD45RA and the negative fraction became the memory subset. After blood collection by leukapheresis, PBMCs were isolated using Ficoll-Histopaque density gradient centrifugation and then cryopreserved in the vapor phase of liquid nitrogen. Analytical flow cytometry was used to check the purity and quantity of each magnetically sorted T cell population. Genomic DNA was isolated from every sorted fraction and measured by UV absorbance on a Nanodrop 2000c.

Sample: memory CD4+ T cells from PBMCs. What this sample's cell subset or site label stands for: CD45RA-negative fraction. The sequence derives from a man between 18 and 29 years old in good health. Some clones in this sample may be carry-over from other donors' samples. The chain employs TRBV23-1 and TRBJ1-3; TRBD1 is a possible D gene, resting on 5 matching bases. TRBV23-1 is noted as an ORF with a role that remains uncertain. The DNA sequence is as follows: TGCGCCAGCAGCCCAACGGGGGGATCTGGAAACACCATATATTTT. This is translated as CASSPTGGSGNTIYF.